The 24 T cell receptor beta chains presented below share a single source sample, sequenced in a study of vaccination and CD4 T cells after COVID-19. These receptors are not linked to any known antigen. Cultured CD4+ T-cell DNA underwent Oncomine TCR Beta short-read sequencing. TCRdb processed the PCR reads anew with MiXCR; each CDR3 protein has one entry. The table lists 13,000 to 15,000 distinct CDR3 sequences, 25% to 35% of them singletons. Treatment here: roughly ten-day PBMC culture with coronavirus spike peptide pools or control peptides (ViraFEST assay). The sequences come from CD4+ T cells from blood, cultured in vitro, collected before SARS-CoV-2 vaccination. These receptors were collected from a human donor who received a COVID-19 vaccine.

The chain employs TRBV2 and TRBJ2-3, with D tentatively TRBD1 or TRBD2 (7 bases each). Trimming took off 11 bases at V and 2 bases at J, with 17 bases between the two ends. Looked up from germline, CDR1 is SNHLY and CDR2 is FYNNEI. The CDR3 totals 14 residues. CDR3: CARGGGDITDTQYF. CDR3 bases: TGTGCCCGGGGAGGGGGCGATATCACAGATACGCAGTATTTT.

The genes are TRBV20-1 and TRBJ1-1; tentatively, D is TRBD1 (5 bases). The CDR3 consists of 14 residues. The V end lost 3 bases, the J end lost 5 bases, and 16 bases lay between the germline ends. The V gene's germline CDR1 is DFQATT and CDR2 SNEGSKA (reference sequence). The CDR3 sequence: CSASFAQEGTEAFF. The CDR3 bases are TGCAGTGCTAGTTTCGCCCAGGAGGGGACTGAAGCTTTCTTT.

There are a few counts of this clonotype. The rearrangement joins TRBV11-2 to TRBJ2-5; 10 bases are shared with TRBD2. V lost 3 bases to trimming and J lost 1 base; unmatched junction nucleotides: 8. There are 17 residues in the CDR3. The germline CDR1 and CDR2 sequences are SGHAT and FQNNGV. CDR3 in amino acids: CASSFRGASGGQETQYF. CDR3 in DNA: TGTGCCAGCAGCTTCAGGGGTGCTAGCGGGGGCCAAGAGACCCAGTACTTC. Based on the CDR3 plus reference TRBV11-2 and TRBJ2-5, the full variable domain is EAGVAQSPRYKIIEKRQSVAFWCNPISGHATLYWYQQILGQGPKLLIQFQNNGVVDDSQLPKDRFSAERLKGVDSTLKIQPAKLEDSAVYLCASSFRGASGGQETQYFGPGTRLLVL.

The genes are TRBV20-1 and TRBJ2-5; TRBD2 matches at 12 bases. The germline V gene encodes CDR1 DFQATT and CDR2 SNEGSKA (reference sequence). The CDR3 consists of 16 residues. The V gene end was trimmed by 1 base and the J gene end by 1 base; junction bases not matched to a gene: 4. The CDR3 reads CSARGLGLAGQETQYF. The CDR3 bases are TGCAGTGCTAGAGGTTTGGGACTAGCGGGCCAAGAGACCCAGTACTTC.

This sequence joins TRBV4-2 and TRBJ2-3, with D possibly being TRBD1 (6 bases). CDR1 and CDR2 from the germline V gene are LGHNA and YNFKEQ. Trimming took 3 bases from V and 6 from J, leaving 10 bases between them. This CDR3 is 13 amino acids long. The CDR3: CASSHQGSDTQYF. The CDR3 DNA follows: TGTGCCAGCAGCCACCAGGGGTCGGATACGCAGTATTTT.

CDR3 sequence: CSARSAGTNEQYF. The CDR3 DNA sequence: TGCAGTGCCAGATCGGCAGGGACCAACGAGCAGTACTTC. The chain employs TRBV20-1 and TRBJ2-7, with D perhaps TRBD1 or TRBD2 (5 bases each). This CDR3 region has 13 residues. Germline CDR1 is DFQATT and CDR2 is SNEGSKA (reference sequence). V was clipped by 6 bases and J by 5 bases, with 17 bases between them.

The rearrangement links TRBV19 to TRBJ2-5, with TRBD2 matching over 7 bases. After removal of 6 bases from V and 1 base from J, the junction contained 8 bases not matched to a gene. Germline V lookup: CDR1 LNHDA, CDR2 SQIVND (reference sequence). The length of the CDR3 is 15 residues. CDR3 protein: CASSKGGTRQETQYF. The CDR3 nucleotides read TGTGCCAGTAGCAAGGGAGGGACCCGCCAAGAGACCCAGTACTTC.

By proportion, this clonotype is medium-sized. J is TRBJ1-6 and V is TRBV20-1; D not resolved. This CDR3 has 13 residues. V shed 3 bases and J shed 8 bases, with 11 bases lying between them. CDR1 is DFQATT, CDR2 SNEGSKA, per germline (reference sequence). The chain's CDR3 is CSARLYGDSPLHF. Written as DNA, the CDR3 is TGCAGTGCTAGGCTCTACGGGGATTCACCCCTCCACTTT.

The chain carries TRBV19 and TRBJ1-2; 9 bases match TRBD1. Trimming at V came to 5 bases and at J to 5 bases, leaving 12 bases not matched to a gene. Looked up from germline, CDR1 is LNHDA and CDR2 is SQIVND (reference sequence). This CDR3 has 16 residues. In DNA, the CDR3 is TGTGCCAGTAGTCAAAAATGGACAGGGGAGAGTTATGGCTACACCTTC. It encodes CASSQKWTGESYGYTF. Using reference TRBV19 and TRBJ1-2 for the parts outside the CDR3, the full variable domain is DGGITQSPKYLFRKEGQNVTLSCEQNLNHDAMYWYRQDPGQGLRLIYYSQIVNDFQKGDIAEGYSVSREKKESFPLTVTSAQKNPTAFYLCASSQKWTGESYGYTFGSGTRLTVV.

V gene TRBV30 combines with J gene TRBJ1-1; 9 positions match TRBD1. Trimming took 8 bases from V and 3 from J; bases not matched to a gene: 7. The germline V gene has CDR1 GTSNPN and CDR2 SVGIG (reference sequence). This CDR3 has 13 amino acids. CDR3 sequence reads: CAGKQGADTEAFF. The CDR3 nucleotides are TGTGCCGGAAAACAGGGGGCGGACACTGAAGCTTTCTTT. Combining the CDR3 with reference TRBV30 and TRBJ1-1 gives the whole variable domain SQTIHQWPATLVQPVGSPLSLECTVEGTSNPNLYWYRQAAGRGLQLLFYSVGIGQISSEVPQNLSASRPQDRQFILSSKKLLLSDSGFYLCAGKQGADTEAFFGQGTRLTVV.

V gene TRBV11-3 combines with J gene TRBJ2-3; 8 bases align to TRBD1. Germline loops: CDR1 SGHNT, CDR2 YENEEA. The V and J ends lost 4 bases and 3 bases, in that order; junction bases with no gene match: 3. CDR3 size: 14 residues. The CDR3 bases are TGTGCCAGCAGCTGGGGACAGGCGACAGATACGCAGTATTTT. It encodes CASSWGQATDTQYF.

This clonotype has a handful of counts. The junction does not match germline at one end; this may be a read error. The chain carries TRBV5-1 and TRBJ2-1; D not resolved. This CDR3 has 14 amino acids. The germline V gene encodes CDR1 SGHRS and CDR2 YFSETQ. The CDR3: CASRGPGSNNEQFF. CDR3 nucleotides: TGCGCCAGCAGGGGCCCCGGCTCCAACAATGAGCAGTTCTTC.

This clonotype was detected a few times. The V and J genes are TRBV6-1 and TRBJ1-2; TRBD1 matches at 7 bases. Germline trimming cut 10 bases from V and 6 bases from J; bases unmatched to any gene: 8. Per the germline V gene, CDR1 is MNHNS and CDR2 is SASEGT. The CDR3 sequence is 12 residues long. The CDR3 reads CATQGGLDGYTF. The CDR3 region has the DNA TGTGCCACCCAGGGGGGATTAGATGGCTACACCTTC.

The V and J genes are TRBV20-1 and TRBJ1-1, with D uncertain. The CDR3 is made up of 15 amino acids. V lost 1 base to trimming and J lost 4 bases, with 16 bases between them. Germline CDR1 DFQATT, CDR2 SNEGSKA (reference sequence). CDR3 coding DNA: TGCAGTGCTAGAGTCGCGTCGGGCCCGCGCACTGAAGCTTTCTTT. Protein product: CSARVASGPRTEAFF.

This chain links TRBV7-2 with TRBJ2-7; TRBD1 agrees at 8 bases. Germline V CDR1 and CDR2: SGHTA, FQGNSA. This CDR3 is built from 14 residues. V trimming: 7 bases; J trimming: 2 bases; junction bases outside the gene matches: 7. The CDR3 DNA reads as TGTGCCAGCACCCCCCAGACAGGGGCCTACGAGCAGTACTTC. Translated: CASTPQTGAYEQYF.

This clonotype was observed a few times. The V call is TRBV29-1, the J call TRBJ1-1; D is undetermined. V was pared by 0 bases and J by 7 bases, with 9 bases between. Germline V lookup: CDR1 SQVTM, CDR2 ANQGSEA. The CDR3 has 12 amino acids. CDR3 in DNA: TGCAGCGTTGAAGACGGGGTGGATGAAGCTTTCTTT. Its protein product is CSVEDGVDEAFF.

The V call is TRBV6-4, the J call TRBJ2-3, with 9 bases lining up with TRBD1. Trimming took 5 bases from V and 5 from J; bases not matched to a gene: 2. The CDR3 is 13 residues long. Germline CDR1 MRHNA, CDR2 SNTAGT. CDR3 amino acids: CASSLDRGDTQYF. The CDR3 DNA reads as TGTGCCAGCAGTCTGGACAGGGGAGATACGCAGTATTTT.

A note on this clonotype: Compared with germline, one end of the junction differs, possibly owing to a read error. The chain couples TRBV27 to TRBJ2-5; D is tentatively TRBD1 or TRBD2 (5 bases each). The CDR3 covers 13 residues. Per the germline V gene, CDR1 is MNHEY and CDR2 is SMNVEV (reference sequence). This CDR3 is CASSFGARETRYF. In DNA form, the CDR3 reads TGTGCCAGCAGTTTCGGGGCACGTGAGACCCGGTACTTC.

The chain carries TRBV6-2 or TRBV6-3 and TRBJ2-2, with unresolved D. CDR1 MNHEY and CDR2 SVGEGT come from the germline V gene. This CDR3 is 12 amino acids long. Between the trimmed V and J ends, which lost 2 bases and 4 bases, there was a span of 2 bases. This chain's CDR3 is CASSYITGELFF. The DNA of the CDR3 is TGTGCCAGCAGTTACATCACCGGGGAGCTGTTTTTT.

The chain combines TRBV18 with TRBJ1-2, with D uncertain. The CDR3 is made up of 14 amino acids. Per the germline V gene, CDR1 is KGHSH and CDR2 is LQKENI. Trimming cost V 3 bases and J 1 base, with 9 bases left between them. The CDR3 loop reads CASSPRTDNYGYTF. DNA for the CDR3: TGTGCCAGCTCACCCCGGACCGATAACTATGGCTACACCTTC.

This clonotype was found once. The rearrangement uses TRBV7-2 and TRBJ2-5; 12 bases are shared with TRBD2. Germline loops: CDR1 SGHTA, CDR2 FQGNSA. J lost 5 bases, V lost 5 bases, and 12 bases had no gene match. The CDR3 is 17 residues long. The CDR3 spells CASSQLAGGRKRETQYF. The DNA of the CDR3 is TGTGCCAGCAGCCAACTAGCGGGGGGCCGGAAAAGGGAGACCCAGTACTTC.

The chain links TRBV9 to TRBJ1-2, with D hard to call. This CDR3 contains 13 residues. Germline CDR1 is SGDLS and CDR2 is YYNGEE. With 4 bases removed from V and 2 bases from J, the gap between germline ends came to 9 bases. CDR3 sequence reads: CASSLVANYGYTF. In nucleotides, the CDR3 is TGTGCCAGCAGCCTGGTAGCGAACTATGGCTACACCTTC.

V gene TRBV19 combines with J gene TRBJ1-2; TRBD1 agrees at 11 bases. The V segment lost 5 bases and the J segment 4 bases; nucleotides outside the gene matches: 9. Per the germline V gene, CDR1 is LNHDA and CDR2 is SQIVND (reference sequence). The length of the CDR3 is 16 residues. The CDR3: CASSSIRDRGSYGYTF. Here the CDR3 DNA reads TGTGCCAGTAGTTCCATCCGGGACAGGGGGAGCTATGGCTACACCTTC.

The J gene is TRBJ2-5, the V gene TRBV30; a possible D gene is TRBD2 (6 bases). V was trimmed by 2 bases and J by 6 bases, leaving 13 bases between them. From germline, CDR1 is GTSNPN and CDR2 SVGIG (reference sequence). This CDR3 has 13 amino acids. The CDR3: CAWSNGGLQTQYF. In nucleotides, the CDR3 is TGTGCCTGGAGTAATGGAGGGCTTCAGACCCAGTACTTC.